Sequencing of this T cell receptor beta chain was carried out in a study of control samples from healthy donors and cancer patients. Assay used: immunoSEQ multiplex PCR; TCRdb lists only in-frame clones, some missing. Of approximately 150,000 clones listed, 90% to 95% were seen once; the top ten hold 1.1% to 1.5%. The table lists this clone with a count of one. The V gene end was trimmed by 1 base and the J gene end by 4 bases; junction bases not matched to a gene: 8. Germline V gene sequence: CDR1 SGHTA, CDR2 FQGTGA. This CDR3 contains 16 residues. The sequenced sample was blood. The V and J genes are TRBV7-3 and TRBJ2-3, with 7 bases that match TRBD2. The TCR originated in a woman aged 18-35 years in good health. The CDR3 is CASSLSGGGGADTQYF. The CDR3 nucleotides read TGTGCCAGCAGCTTAAGTGGCGGGGGAGGGGCAGATACGCAGTATTTT.